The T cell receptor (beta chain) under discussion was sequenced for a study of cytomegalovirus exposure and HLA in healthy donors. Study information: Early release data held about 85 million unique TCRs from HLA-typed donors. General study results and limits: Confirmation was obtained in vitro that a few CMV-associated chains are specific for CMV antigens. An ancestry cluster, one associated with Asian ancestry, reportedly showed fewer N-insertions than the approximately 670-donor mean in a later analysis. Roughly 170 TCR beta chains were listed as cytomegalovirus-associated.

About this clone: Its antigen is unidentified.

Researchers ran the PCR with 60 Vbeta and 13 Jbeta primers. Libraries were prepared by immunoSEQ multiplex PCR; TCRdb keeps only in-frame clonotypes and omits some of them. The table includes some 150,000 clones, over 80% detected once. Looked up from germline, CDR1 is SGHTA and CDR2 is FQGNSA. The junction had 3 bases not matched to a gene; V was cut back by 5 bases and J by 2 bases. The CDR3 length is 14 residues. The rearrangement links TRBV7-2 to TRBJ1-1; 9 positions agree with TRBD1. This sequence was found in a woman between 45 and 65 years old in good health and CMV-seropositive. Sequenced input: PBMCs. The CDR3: CASSPQGANTEAFF. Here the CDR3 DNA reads TGTGCCAGCAGCCCACAGGGGGCTAACACTGAAGCTTTCTTT.